The present T cell receptor (beta chain) was sequenced within a study of T cells after posttransplantation cyclophosphamide. As regards this clone: Its cognate antigen is unknown.

Study findings and constraints: Donor CD8+ memory clones often dominated recipient blood repertoires at later times.

Germline V gene lookup returns CDR1 ENHRY and CDR2 SYGVKD. This CDR3 is built from 15 residues. V dropped 5 bases and J dropped 6; count of bases not matched to a gene: 6. Only in-frame clones appear in the TCRdb table, and some are missing; sequencing was by immunoSEQ multiplex PCR. The table includes about 47,000 clones, around nine tenths detected once. The specimen was PBMCs. This sequence joins TRBV10-3 and TRBJ1-5; 11 nucleotides match TRBD1. This receptor was obtained from a woman aged 45 to 65 in good health and a related stem cell transplant donor. The CDR3 DNA sequence: TGTGCCATCAGTTTGGACAGGGGGCGTAGTCAGCCCCAGCATTTT. Its protein product is CAISLDRGRSQPQHF.